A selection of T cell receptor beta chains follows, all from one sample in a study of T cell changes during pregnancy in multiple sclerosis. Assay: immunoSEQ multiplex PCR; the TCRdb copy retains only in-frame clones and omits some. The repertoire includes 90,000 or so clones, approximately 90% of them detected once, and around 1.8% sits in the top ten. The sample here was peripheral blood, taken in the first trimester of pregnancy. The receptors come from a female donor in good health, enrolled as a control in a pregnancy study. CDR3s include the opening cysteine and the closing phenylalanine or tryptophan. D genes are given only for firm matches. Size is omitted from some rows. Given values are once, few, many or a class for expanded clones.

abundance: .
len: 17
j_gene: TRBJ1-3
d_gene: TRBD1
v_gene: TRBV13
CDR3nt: TGTGCCAGCAGCCTGGACAGGGACCAATTCTCTGGAAACACCATATATTTT
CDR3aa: CASSLDRDQFSGNTIYF

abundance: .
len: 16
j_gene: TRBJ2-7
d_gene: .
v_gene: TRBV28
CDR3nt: TGTGCCAGCAGTTCCCCCTCGGCAGGAACGCCCTACGAGCAGTACTTC
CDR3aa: CASSSPSAGTPYEQYF

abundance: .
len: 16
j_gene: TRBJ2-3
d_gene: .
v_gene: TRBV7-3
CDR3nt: TGTGCCAGCAGCTCAGCCCCCGGACTCGGCGCAGATACGCAGTATTTT
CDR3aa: CASSSAPGLGADTQYF

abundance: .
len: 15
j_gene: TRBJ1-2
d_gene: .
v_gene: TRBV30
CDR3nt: TGTGCCTGGGAGGGATGGGCGGATTCCGTTTATGGCTACACCTTC
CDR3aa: CAWEGWADSVYGYTF

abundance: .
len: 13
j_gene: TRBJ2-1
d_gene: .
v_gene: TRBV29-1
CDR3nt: TGCAGCGTTGCACGCGGCACAGGGACTGAGCAGTTCTTC
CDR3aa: CSVARGTGTEQFF

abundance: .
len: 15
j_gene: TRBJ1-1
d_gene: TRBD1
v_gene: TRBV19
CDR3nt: TGTGCCAGTAGTAGGCGACAGGGGGCGAACACTGAAGCTTTCTTT
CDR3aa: CASSRRQGANTEAFF

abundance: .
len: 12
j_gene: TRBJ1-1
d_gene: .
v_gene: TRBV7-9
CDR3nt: TGTGCCAGCAGCTTGTCAGGCACTGAAGCTTTCTTT
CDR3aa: CASSLSGTEAFF

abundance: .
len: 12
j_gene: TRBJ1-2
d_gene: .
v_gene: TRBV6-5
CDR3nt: TGTGCCAGCAGTTACGAGGGGGATGGCTACACCTTC
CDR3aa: CASSYEGDGYTF

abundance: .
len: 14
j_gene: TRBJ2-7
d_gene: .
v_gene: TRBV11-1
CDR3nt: TGTGCCAGCAGCCGTATTAAGAGCTCCTACGAGCAGTACTTC
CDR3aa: CASSRIKSSYEQYF

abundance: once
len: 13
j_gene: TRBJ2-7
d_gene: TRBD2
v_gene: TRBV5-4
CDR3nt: TGTGCCAGCAGCCCGCGGGGGGCCCACGAGCAGTACTTC
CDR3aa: CASSPRGAHEQYF

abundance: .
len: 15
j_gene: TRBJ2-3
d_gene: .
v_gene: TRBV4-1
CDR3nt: TGCGCCAGCAGCCAAGTTAGGACTCTGGCAGATACGCAGTATTTT
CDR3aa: CASSQVRTLADTQYF